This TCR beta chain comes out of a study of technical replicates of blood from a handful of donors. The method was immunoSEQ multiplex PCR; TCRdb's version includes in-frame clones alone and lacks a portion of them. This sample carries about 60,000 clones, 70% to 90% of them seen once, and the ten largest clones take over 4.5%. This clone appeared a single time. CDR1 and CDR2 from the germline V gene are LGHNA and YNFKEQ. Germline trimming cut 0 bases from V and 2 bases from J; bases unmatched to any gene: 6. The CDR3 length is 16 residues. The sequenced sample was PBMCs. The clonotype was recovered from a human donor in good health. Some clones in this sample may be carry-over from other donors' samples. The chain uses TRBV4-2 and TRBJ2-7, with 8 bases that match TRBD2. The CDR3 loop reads CASSQEVVAGTYEQYF. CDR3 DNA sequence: TGTGCCAGCAGCCAAGAGGTTGTAGCGGGAACCTACGAGCAGTACTTC.